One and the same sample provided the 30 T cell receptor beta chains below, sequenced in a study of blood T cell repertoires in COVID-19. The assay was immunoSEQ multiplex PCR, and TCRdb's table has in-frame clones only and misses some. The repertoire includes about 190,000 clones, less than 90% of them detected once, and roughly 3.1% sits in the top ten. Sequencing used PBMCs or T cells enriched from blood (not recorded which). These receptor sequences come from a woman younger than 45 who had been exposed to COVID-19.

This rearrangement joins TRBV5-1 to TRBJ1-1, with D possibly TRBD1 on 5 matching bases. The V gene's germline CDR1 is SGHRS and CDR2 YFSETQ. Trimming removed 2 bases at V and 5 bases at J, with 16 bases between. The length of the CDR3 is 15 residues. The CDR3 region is CASSLNGHPWTEAFF. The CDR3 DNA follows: TGCGCCAGCAGCTTAAATGGACATCCTTGGACTGAAGCTTTCTTT.

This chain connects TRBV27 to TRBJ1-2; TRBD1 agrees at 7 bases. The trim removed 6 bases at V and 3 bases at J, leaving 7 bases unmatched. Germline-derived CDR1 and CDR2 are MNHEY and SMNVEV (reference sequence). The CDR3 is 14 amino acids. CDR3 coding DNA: TGTGCCAGCAGACCGACAGGGACAGACTATGGCTACACCTTC. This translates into CASRPTGTDYGYTF.

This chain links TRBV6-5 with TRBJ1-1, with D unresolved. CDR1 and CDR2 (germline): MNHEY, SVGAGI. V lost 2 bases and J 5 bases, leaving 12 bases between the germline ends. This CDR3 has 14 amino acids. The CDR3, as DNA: TGTGCCAGCAGTTACGCGGGAGCGGGGACTGAAGCTTTCTTT. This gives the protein CASSYAGAGTEAFF.

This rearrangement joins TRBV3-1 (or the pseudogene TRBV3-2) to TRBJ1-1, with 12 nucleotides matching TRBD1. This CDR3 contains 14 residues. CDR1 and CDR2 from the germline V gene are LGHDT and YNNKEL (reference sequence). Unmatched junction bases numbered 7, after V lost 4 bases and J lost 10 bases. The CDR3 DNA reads TGTGCCAGCAGCCTCCCGGGACAGGGGGCAGGAGCTTTCTTT. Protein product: CASSLPGQGAGAFF.

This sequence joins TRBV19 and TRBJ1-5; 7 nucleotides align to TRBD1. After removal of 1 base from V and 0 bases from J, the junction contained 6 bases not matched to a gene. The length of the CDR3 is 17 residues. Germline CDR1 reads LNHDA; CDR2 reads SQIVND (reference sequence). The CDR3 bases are TGTGCCAGTAGTATAGTTTTGGGACAGTATAGCAATCAGCCCCAGCATTTT. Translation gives CASSIVLGQYSNQPQHF.

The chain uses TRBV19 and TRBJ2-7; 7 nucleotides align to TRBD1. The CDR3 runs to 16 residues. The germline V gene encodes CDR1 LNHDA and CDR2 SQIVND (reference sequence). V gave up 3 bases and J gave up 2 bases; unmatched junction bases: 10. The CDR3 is CASSIRGQYEPYEQYF. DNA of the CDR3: TGTGCCAGTAGTATCCGGGGACAGTACGAACCCTACGAGCAGTACTTC.

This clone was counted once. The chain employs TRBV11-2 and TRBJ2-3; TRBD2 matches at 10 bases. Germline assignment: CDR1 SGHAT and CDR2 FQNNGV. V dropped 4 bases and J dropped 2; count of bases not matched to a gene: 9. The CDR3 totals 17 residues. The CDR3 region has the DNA TGTGCCAGCAGCTGGATTTGGGGGACTAGCGACACAGATACGCAGTATTTT. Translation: CASSWIWGTSDTDTQYF.

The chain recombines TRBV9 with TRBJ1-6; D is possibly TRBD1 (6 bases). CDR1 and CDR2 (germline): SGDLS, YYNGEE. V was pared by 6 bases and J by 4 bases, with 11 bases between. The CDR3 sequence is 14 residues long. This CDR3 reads CASKRDIYNSPLHF. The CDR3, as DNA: TGTGCCAGCAAGAGGGACATTTATAATTCACCCCTCCACTTT.

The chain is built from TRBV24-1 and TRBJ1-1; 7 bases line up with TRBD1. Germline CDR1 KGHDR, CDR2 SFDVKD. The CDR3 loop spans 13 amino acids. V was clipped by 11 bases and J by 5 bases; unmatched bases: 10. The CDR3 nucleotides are TGTGCCATTCAACAGGGGCCTTATACTGAAGCTTTCTTT. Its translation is CAIQQGPYTEAFF.

CDR3 bases: TGTGCCAGCATCCCGGACAGTCCTGCCTACGAGCAGTACTTC. The encoded protein is CASIPDSPAYEQYF. The V and J genes are TRBV2 and TRBJ2-7, with D tentatively TRBD1 (6 bases). Trimming stripped 7 bases from V and 2 bases from J, with 15 bases between. The CDR3 has 14 residues. Germline lookup yields CDR1 SNHLY and CDR2 FYNNEI.

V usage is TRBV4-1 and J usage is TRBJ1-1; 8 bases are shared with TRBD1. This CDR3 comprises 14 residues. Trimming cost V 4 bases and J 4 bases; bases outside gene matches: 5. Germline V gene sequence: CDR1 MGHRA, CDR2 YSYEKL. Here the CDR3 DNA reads TGCGCCAGCAGCCCTAGCACAGGGGGCACTGAAGCTTTCTTT. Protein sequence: CASSPSTGGTEAFF.

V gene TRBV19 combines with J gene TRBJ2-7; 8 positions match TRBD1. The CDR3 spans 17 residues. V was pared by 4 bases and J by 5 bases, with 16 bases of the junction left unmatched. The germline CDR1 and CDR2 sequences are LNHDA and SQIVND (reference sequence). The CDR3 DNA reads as TGTGCCAGTAGTAGGGGTTTGGAGGGACAGGCTCTACACGAGCAGTACTTC. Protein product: CASSRGLEGQALHEQYF.

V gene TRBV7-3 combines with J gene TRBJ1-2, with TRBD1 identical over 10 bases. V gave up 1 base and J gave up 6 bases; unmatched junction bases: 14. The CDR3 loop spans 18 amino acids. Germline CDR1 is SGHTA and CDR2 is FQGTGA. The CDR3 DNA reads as TGTGCCAGCAGCTTAAATGGGGCGGGAGTGACAGGGGGCAATGGCTACACCTTC. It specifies CASSLNGAGVTGGNGYTF.

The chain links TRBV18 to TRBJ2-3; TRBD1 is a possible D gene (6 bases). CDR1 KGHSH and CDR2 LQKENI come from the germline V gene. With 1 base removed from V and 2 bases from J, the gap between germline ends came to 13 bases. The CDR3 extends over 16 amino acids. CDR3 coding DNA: TGTGCCAGCTCACCACTTGGCCAGGGGCTCACAGATACGCAGTATTTT. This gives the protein CASSPLGQGLTDTQYF.

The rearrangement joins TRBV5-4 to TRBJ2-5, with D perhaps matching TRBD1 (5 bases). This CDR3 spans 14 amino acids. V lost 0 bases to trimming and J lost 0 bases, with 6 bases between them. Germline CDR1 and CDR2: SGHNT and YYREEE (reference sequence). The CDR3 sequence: CASSLVTDQETQYF. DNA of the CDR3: TGTGCCAGCAGCTTGGTGACAGACCAAGAGACCCAGTACTTC.

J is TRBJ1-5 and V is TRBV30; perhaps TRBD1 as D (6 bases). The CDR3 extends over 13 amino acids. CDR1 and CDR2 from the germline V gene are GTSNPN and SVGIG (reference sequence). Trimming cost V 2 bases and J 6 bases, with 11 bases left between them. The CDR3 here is CAWSSGAGQPQHF. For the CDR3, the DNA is TGTGCCTGGAGTTCAGGGGCCGGTCAGCCCCAGCATTTT.

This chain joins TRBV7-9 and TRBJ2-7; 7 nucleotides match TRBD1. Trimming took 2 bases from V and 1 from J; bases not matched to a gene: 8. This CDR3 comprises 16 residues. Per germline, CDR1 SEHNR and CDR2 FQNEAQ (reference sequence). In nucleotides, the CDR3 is TGTGCCAGCAGCTTAAGCCAGGGGACAGATTCCTACGAGCAGTACTTC. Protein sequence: CASSLSQGTDSYEQYF.

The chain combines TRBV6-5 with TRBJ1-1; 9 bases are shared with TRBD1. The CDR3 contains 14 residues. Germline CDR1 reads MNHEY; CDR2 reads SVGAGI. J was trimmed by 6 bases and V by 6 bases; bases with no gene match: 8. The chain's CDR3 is CASRTQGAGAEAFF. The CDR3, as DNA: TGTGCCAGCAGGACACAGGGGGCGGGCGCTGAAGCTTTCTTT.

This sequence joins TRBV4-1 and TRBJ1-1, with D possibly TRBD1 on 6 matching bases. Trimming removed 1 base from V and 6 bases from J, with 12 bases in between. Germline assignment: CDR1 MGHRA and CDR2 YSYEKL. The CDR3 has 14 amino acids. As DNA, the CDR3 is TGCGCCAGCAGCCAAGTCCGGGGGGCCGCTGAAGCTTTCTTT. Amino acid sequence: CASSQVRGAAEAFF.

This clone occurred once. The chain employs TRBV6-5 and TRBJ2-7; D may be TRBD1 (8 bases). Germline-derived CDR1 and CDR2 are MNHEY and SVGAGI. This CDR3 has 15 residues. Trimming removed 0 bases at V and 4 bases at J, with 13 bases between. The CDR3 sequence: CASSYSGQGGYEQYF. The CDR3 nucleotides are TGTGCCAGCAGTTACTCCGGACAGGGAGGGTACGAGCAGTACTTC.

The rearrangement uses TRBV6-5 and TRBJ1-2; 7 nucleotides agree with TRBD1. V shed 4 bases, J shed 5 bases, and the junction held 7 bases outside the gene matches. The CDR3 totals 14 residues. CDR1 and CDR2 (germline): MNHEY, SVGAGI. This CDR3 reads CASSFYRGQYGYTF. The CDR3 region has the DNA TGTGCCAGCAGTTTCTACAGGGGCCAATATGGCTACACCTTC.

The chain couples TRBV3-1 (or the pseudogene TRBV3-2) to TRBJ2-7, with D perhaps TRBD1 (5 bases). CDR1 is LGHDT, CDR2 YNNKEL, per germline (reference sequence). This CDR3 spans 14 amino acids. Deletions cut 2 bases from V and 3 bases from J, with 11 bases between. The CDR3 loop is CASSQWGGSYEQYF. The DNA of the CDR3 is TGTGCCAGCAGCCAATGGGGCGGTAGCTACGAGCAGTACTTC.

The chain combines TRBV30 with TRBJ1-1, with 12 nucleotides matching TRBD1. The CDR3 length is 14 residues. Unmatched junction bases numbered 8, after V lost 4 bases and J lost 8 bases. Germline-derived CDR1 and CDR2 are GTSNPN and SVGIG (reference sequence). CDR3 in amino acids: CAWTRDRGLAEAFF. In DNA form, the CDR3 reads TGTGCCTGGACCCGGGACAGGGGGCTCGCAGAAGCTTTCTTT.

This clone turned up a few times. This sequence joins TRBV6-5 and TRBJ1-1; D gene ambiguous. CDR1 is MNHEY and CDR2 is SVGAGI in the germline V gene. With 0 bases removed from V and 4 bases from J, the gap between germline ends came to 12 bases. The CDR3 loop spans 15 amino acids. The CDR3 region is CASSYSGRPFTEAFF. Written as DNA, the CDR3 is TGTGCCAGCAGTTACTCGGGCAGACCTTTCACTGAAGCTTTCTTT.

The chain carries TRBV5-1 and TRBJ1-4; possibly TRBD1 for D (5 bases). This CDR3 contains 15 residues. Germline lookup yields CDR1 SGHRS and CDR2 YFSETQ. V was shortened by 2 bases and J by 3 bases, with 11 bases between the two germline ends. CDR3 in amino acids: CASSFTGPSNEKLFF. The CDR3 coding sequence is TGCGCCAGCAGCTTTACAGGCCCTTCTAATGAAAAACTGTTTTTT.

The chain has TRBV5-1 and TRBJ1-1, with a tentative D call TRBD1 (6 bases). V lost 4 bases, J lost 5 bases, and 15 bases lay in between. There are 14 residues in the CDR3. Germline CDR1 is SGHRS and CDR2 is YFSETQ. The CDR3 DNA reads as TGCGCCAGCAGCATCTCACAGGGATGGACTGAAGCTTTCTTT. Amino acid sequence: CASSISQGWTEAFF.

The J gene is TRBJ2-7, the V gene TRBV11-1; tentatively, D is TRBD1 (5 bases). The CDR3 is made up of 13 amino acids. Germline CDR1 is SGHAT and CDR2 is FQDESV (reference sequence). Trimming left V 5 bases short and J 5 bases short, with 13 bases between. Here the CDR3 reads CASSPPRANEQYF. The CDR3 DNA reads TGTGCCAGCAGCCCACCCAGGGCCAACGAGCAGTACTTC.

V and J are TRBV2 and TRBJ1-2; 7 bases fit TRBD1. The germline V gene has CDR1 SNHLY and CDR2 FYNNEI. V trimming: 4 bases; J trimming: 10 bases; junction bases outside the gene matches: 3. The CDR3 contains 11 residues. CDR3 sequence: CASSGTGPYTF. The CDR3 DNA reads TGTGCCAGCAGTGGGACAGGACCCTACACCTTC.

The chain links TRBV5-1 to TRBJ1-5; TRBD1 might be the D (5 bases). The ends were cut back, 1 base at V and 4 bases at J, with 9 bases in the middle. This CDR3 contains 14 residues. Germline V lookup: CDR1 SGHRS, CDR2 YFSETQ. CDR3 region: CASSLSGINQPQHF. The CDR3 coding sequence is TGCGCCAGCAGCTTGTCAGGGATTAATCAGCCCCAGCATTTT.

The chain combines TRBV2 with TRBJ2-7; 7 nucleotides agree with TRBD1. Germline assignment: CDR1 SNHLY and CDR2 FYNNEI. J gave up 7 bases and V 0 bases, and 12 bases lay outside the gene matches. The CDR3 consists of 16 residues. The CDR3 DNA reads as TGTGCCAGCAGTGAAGCGCTTCCGAGGGGGCCTATTGAGCAGTACTTC. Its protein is CASSEALPRGPIEQYF.